This T cell receptor beta chain was sequenced during a study of shared clonotypes between healthy human individuals. Study outcomes and limitations: Sharing across several donors was seen in roughly 5% of naive CD4 clonotypes.

A note on this clone: Its antigen remains unknown.

V was pared by 6 bases and J by 5 bases, with 14 bases between. The germline V gene encodes CDR1 MNHEY and CDR2 SVGAGI. The CDR3 is 14 amino acids. Replicate PCRs from sorted subsets contained 200 ng DNA, which is 29,000 or so T cell genomes. Here immunoSEQ multiplex PCR was the method, and the copy in TCRdb shows in-frame clones only, minus some. The table has hundreds of thousands of clones, roughly 73% seen once; the top ten hold under 2%. The sequenced sample was memory CD4+ T cells sorted from blood. Subset of the sample: CD45RA-negative fraction. The chain uses TRBV6-5 and TRBJ1-5; a possible D gene is TRBD1 (5 bases). The receptor comes from a woman between 25 and 40 years old in good health. For the CDR3, the DNA is TGTGCCAGCAGCCCCGGGACGGTATATCAGCCCCAGCATTTT. Translation: CASSPGTVYQPQHF.